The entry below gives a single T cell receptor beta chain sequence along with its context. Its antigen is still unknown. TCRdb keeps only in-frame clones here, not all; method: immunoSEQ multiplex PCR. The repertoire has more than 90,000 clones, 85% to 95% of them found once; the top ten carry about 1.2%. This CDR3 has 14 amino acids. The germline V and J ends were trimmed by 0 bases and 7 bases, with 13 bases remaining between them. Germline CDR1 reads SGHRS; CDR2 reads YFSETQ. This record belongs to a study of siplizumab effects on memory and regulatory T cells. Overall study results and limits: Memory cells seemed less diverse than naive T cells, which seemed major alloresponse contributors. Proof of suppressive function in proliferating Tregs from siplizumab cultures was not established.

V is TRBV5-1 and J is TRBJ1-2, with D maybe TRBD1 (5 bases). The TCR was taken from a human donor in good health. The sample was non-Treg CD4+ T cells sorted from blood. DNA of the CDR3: TGCGCCAGCAGCTTGGATTCAGGGAGAGGTGGCTACACCTTC. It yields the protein CASSLDSGRGGYTF.